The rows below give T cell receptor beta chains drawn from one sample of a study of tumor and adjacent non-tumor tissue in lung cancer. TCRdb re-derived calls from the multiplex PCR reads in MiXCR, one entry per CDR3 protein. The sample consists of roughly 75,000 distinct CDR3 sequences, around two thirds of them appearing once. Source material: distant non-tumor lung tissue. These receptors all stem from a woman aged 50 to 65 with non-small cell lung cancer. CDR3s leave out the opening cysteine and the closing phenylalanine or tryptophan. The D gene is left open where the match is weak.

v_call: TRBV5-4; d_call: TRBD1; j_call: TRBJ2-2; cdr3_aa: ASSEGQGWSTGELF
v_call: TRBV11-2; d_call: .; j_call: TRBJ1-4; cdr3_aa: ASSLTRDTRGRKLF
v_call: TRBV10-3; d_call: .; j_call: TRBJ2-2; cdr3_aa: AISGSMADWELV
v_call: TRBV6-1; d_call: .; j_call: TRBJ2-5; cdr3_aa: ASSDRLEVGPRETQY
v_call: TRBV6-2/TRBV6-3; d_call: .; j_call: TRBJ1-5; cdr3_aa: ASSYHKQPQH
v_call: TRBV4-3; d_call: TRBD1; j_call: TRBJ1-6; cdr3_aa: ASSQDSGTGGSPLH
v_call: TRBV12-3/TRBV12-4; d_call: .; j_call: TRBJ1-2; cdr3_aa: ASSTDSGYT
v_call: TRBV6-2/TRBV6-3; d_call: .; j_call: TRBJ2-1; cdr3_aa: ASRSSSYNEQF
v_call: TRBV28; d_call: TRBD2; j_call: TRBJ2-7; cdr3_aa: ASSVILAGGQEQY
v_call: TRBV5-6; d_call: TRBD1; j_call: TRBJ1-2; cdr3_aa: ASRSGTGPNYGYT
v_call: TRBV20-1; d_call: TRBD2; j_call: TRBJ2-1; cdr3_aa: SARDPTGRAHNEQF
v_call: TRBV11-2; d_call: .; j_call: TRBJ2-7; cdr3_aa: ASRMKTGSSYGQY
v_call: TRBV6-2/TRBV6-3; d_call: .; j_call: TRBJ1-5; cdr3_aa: ANSFEFVVYVNGLNQPQH
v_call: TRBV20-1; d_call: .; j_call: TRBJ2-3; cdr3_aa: SAAGGLTMDTQY
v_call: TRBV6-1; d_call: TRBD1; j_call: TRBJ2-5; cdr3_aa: ASILTGGETQY
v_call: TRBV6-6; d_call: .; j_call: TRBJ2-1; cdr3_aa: ASSMVGSYNEQF